This is a list of T cell receptor beta chains from one sample in a study of cytomegalovirus exposure and HLA in healthy donors. Using immunoSEQ multiplex PCR, the repertoire was profiled, and TCRdb retains in-frame clones only, with some absent. The sample holds about 190,000 clones; under 85% are singletons and the top ten take roughly 10%. The specimen was PBMCs. The receptor source for this set is a woman between 50 and 59 years old in good health and CMV-seropositive. The CDR3 runs from the conserved cysteine through the conserved F or W. D genes are given only for firm matches. Clone size is given for some rows only: seen once, a few or many times, or a class if the clone is expanded.

j_gene: TRBJ1-2
d_gene: .
v_gene: TRBV7-3
abundance: .
CDR3aa: CASSPSAPGGNRGYTF
CDR3nt: TGTGCCAGCAGCCCGTCCGCCCCGGGGGGAAATAGGGGCTACACCTTC

j_gene: TRBJ1-4
d_gene: TRBD1
v_gene: TRBV12-5
abundance: once
CDR3aa: CASGSADRGANEKLFF
CDR3nt: TGTGCTAGTGGTTCGGCCGACAGGGGTGCTAATGAAAAACTGTTTTTT

j_gene: TRBJ2-7
d_gene: TRBD2
v_gene: TRBV27
abundance: few
CDR3aa: CASRNQRGYSYEQYF
CDR3nt: TGTGCCAGCAGAAACCAGCGGGGGTATTCCTACGAGCAGTACTTC

j_gene: TRBJ1-2
d_gene: .
v_gene: TRBV11-2
abundance: .
CDR3aa: CASSPGDGSGYTF
CDR3nt: TGTGCCAGCAGCCCAGGGGATGGGAGCGGCTACACCTTC

j_gene: TRBJ1-2
d_gene: .
v_gene: TRBV18
abundance: .
CDR3aa: CASSLTDSYGYTF
CDR3nt: TGTGCCAGCTCCCTCACGGACAGCTATGGCTACACCTTC

j_gene: TRBJ1-1
d_gene: .
v_gene: TRBV5-1
abundance: .
CDR3aa: CASKQAGESTEAFF
CDR3nt: TGCGCCAGCAAGCAGGCAGGGGAAAGCACTGAAGCTTTCTTT

j_gene: TRBJ1-1
d_gene: TRBD1
v_gene: TRBV30
abundance: .
CDR3aa: CAWRGDRGPFVNTEAFF
CDR3nt: TGTGCCTGGAGGGGAGACAGGGGGCCTTTCGTGAACACTGAAGCTTTCTTT

j_gene: TRBJ1-4
d_gene: TRBD1
v_gene: TRBV19
abundance: .
CDR3aa: CASSRTGGNEKLFF
CDR3nt: TGTGCCAGTAGCCGGACAGGGGGGAATGAAAAACTGTTTTTT

j_gene: TRBJ2-7
d_gene: TRBD2
v_gene: TRBV5-4
abundance: .
CDR3aa: CASSEGLAGGTYEQYF
CDR3nt: TGTGCCAGCAGCGAGGGACTAGCGGGAGGAACCTACGAGCAGTACTTC

j_gene: TRBJ1-2
d_gene: .
v_gene: TRBV5-4
abundance: .
CDR3aa: CASSLGGGPNYGYTF
CDR3nt: TGTGCCAGCAGCTTGGGGGGGGGCCCTAACTATGGCTACACCTTC

j_gene: TRBJ2-4
d_gene: TRBD1
v_gene: TRBV2
abundance: few
CDR3aa: CASTLVSGQGQNIQYF
CDR3nt: TGTGCCAGCACGCTGGTGAGCGGACAGGGCCAAAACATTCAGTACTTC

j_gene: TRBJ2-1
d_gene: TRBD1
v_gene: TRBV5-6
abundance: .
CDR3aa: CASSLVPGGAYNEQFF
CDR3nt: TGTGCCAGCAGCTTGGTTCCAGGGGGCGCTTACAATGAGCAGTTCTTC

j_gene: TRBJ2-7
d_gene: TRBD1
v_gene: TRBV5-1
abundance: .
CDR3aa: CASSSGQGLYEQYF
CDR3nt: TGCGCCAGCAGCTCCGGACAGGGACTCTACGAGCAGTACTTC

j_gene: TRBJ2-7
d_gene: .
v_gene: TRBV6-5
abundance: .
CDR3aa: CASSYSGRAYEQYF
CDR3nt: TGTGCCAGCAGTTACTCGGGCAGAGCCTACGAGCAGTACTTC

j_gene: TRBJ2-7
d_gene: TRBD2
v_gene: TRBV28
abundance: .
CDR3aa: CASRGLAGKQYF
CDR3nt: TGTGCCAGCAGGGGACTAGCGGGGAAACAGTACTTC

j_gene: TRBJ1-3
d_gene: .
v_gene: TRBV7-6
abundance: .
CDR3aa: CASSLVLGATGNTIYF
CDR3nt: TGTGCCAGCAGCTTAGTGTTGGGGGCGACTGGAAACACCATATATTTT

j_gene: TRBJ2-1
d_gene: .
v_gene: TRBV7-8
abundance: .
CDR3aa: CASSYPGTFSEQFF
CDR3nt: TGTGCCAGCAGCTACCCCGGGACATTTTCTGAGCAGTTCTTC

j_gene: TRBJ2-3
d_gene: .
v_gene: TRBV5-6
abundance: .
CDR3aa: CASSLPRLTDTQYF
CDR3nt: TGTGCCAGCAGCTTGCCCCGTCTTACAGATACGCAGTATTTT

j_gene: TRBJ2-3
d_gene: TRBD2
v_gene: TRBV11-3
abundance: .
CDR3aa: CASSPRTSGGDTQYF
CDR3nt: TGTGCCAGCAGCCCACGGACTAGCGGGGGGGATACGCAGTATTTT

j_gene: TRBJ1-1
d_gene: TRBD1
v_gene: TRBV28
abundance: .
CDR3aa: CASSFRGTYEAFF
CDR3nt: TGTGCCAGCAGTTTCAGGGGGACCTACGAAGCTTTCTTT

j_gene: TRBJ1-1
d_gene: .
v_gene: TRBV20-1
abundance: .
CDR3aa: CSALPSTEAFF
CDR3nt: TGCAGTGCCCTGCCGAGCACTGAAGCTTTCTTT

j_gene: TRBJ2-7
d_gene: TRBD1
v_gene: TRBV7-2
abundance: few
CDR3aa: CASSQATGSYEQYF
CDR3nt: TGTGCCAGCAGCCAGGCGACAGGGTCCTACGAGCAGTACTTC

j_gene: TRBJ2-1
d_gene: TRBD2
v_gene: TRBV2
abundance: .
CDR3aa: CASSSLAGGHNEQFF
CDR3nt: TGTGCCAGCAGCTCTCTAGCGGGGGGCCACAATGAGCAGTTCTTC

j_gene: TRBJ1-1
d_gene: .
v_gene: TRBV27
abundance: .
CDR3aa: CASRPSGNPEAFF
CDR3nt: TGTGCCAGCAGGCCATCGGGAAACCCTGAAGCTTTCTTT

j_gene: TRBJ1-2
d_gene: .
v_gene: TRBV5-6
abundance: .
CDR3aa: CASSLFGSAYGYTF
CDR3nt: TGTGCCAGCAGCCTATTCGGTAGCGCATATGGCTACACCTTC

j_gene: TRBJ2-7
d_gene: TRBD1
v_gene: TRBV6-1
abundance: .
CDR3aa: CASAYSGTAVYEQYF
CDR3nt: TGTGCCAGCGCCTACTCCGGGACAGCTGTCTACGAGCAGTACTTC

j_gene: TRBJ1-6
d_gene: TRBD1
v_gene: TRBV19
abundance: .
CDR3aa: CASSLPGQGPTLHF
CDR3nt: TGTGCCAGTAGTCTCCCGGGACAGGGACCAACCCTCCACTTT

j_gene: TRBJ2-3
d_gene: .
v_gene: TRBV11-2
abundance: .
CDR3aa: CASSVDEADTQYF
CDR3nt: TGTGCCAGCAGCGTGGATGAGGCAGATACGCAGTATTTT

j_gene: TRBJ2-5
d_gene: TRBD2
v_gene: TRBV5-1
abundance: .
CDR3aa: CASSRIGGVEQYF
CDR3nt: TGCGCCAGCAGCCGAATCGGGGGGGTAGAGCAGTACTTC

j_gene: TRBJ2-7
d_gene: TRBD2
v_gene: TRBV13
abundance: .
CDR3aa: CASSPGLAGETYEQYF
CDR3nt: TGTGCCAGCAGCCCCGGACTAGCGGGGGAAACCTACGAGCAGTACTTC

j_gene: TRBJ1-2
d_gene: TRBD1
v_gene: TRBV5-1
abundance: .
CDR3aa: CASSGSRQGRNYGYTF
CDR3nt: TGCGCCAGCAGCGGGAGCCGACAGGGGAGGAACTATGGCTACACCTTC

j_gene: TRBJ1-1
d_gene: .
v_gene: TRBV5-6
abundance: few
CDR3aa: CASTLTGNTEAFF
CDR3nt: TGTGCCAGCACCCTGACAGGGAACACTGAAGCTTTCTTT

j_gene: TRBJ1-2
d_gene: .
v_gene: TRBV5-4
abundance: .
CDR3aa: CASSLAKRGGYTF
CDR3nt: TGTGCCAGCAGCTTGGCCAAGCGGGGGGGCTACACCTTC

j_gene: TRBJ1-6
d_gene: TRBD1
v_gene: TRBV2
abundance: .
CDR3aa: CASSVGQGNSPLHF
CDR3nt: TGTGCCAGCAGTGTTGGACAGGGAAATTCACCCCTCCACTTT

j_gene: TRBJ2-5
d_gene: TRBD2
v_gene: TRBV6-5
abundance: .
CDR3aa: CASRRGGQGTQYF
CDR3nt: TGTGCCAGCAGGCGGGGAGGGCAGGGGACCCAGTACTTC

j_gene: TRBJ2-7
d_gene: .
v_gene: TRBV7-2
abundance: few
CDR3aa: CASSLERAPQHEQYF
CDR3nt: TGTGCCAGCAGCTTAGAGAGAGCACCACAGCACGAGCAGTACTTC

j_gene: TRBJ2-2
d_gene: TRBD1
v_gene: TRBV19
abundance: .
CDR3aa: CASSSPHRGRNTGELFF
CDR3nt: TGTGCCAGTAGTAGCCCTCACAGGGGCAGGAACACCGGGGAGCTGTTTTTT

j_gene: TRBJ2-1
d_gene: TRBD1
v_gene: TRBV6-1
abundance: .
CDR3aa: CASCRDRRGEQFF
CDR3nt: TGTGCCAGCTGCCGGGACAGGAGGGGCGAGCAGTTCTTC

j_gene: TRBJ2-2
d_gene: TRBD2
v_gene: TRBV15
abundance: .
CDR3aa: CATSRDRTSVNIGELFF
CDR3nt: TGTGCCACCAGCAGAGATCGGACTAGCGTGAACATCGGGGAGCTGTTTTTT

j_gene: TRBJ2-1
d_gene: TRBD2
v_gene: TRBV19
abundance: .
CDR3aa: CASSSDRDYRANEQFF
CDR3nt: TGTGCCAGTAGTTCAGACCGGGACTATAGGGCAAATGAGCAGTTCTTC

j_gene: TRBJ1-1
d_gene: .
v_gene: TRBV5-1
abundance: .
CDR3aa: CASSGPYRGTVRRGVEAFF
CDR3nt: TGCGCCAGCAGCGGGCCCTATCGGGGGACCGTACGAAGAGGAGTTGAAGCTTTCTTT